Presented here are 6 T cell receptor beta chains from one specimen sequenced in a study of OX40 agonist ivuxolimab in advanced cancers. Repertoires were generated with immunoSEQ multiplex PCR, while TCRdb's copy carries only in-frame clones and drops some. The sample lists some 40,000 clones, roughly 90% seen once, with around 16% in the top ten. The sequencing used CD4+ or CD8+ T cells sorted from blood, collected in a trial of the OX40 agonist ivuxolimab. All receptors come from an adult with an advanced solid tumor such as melanoma, head and neck, liver or kidney cancer.

The chain couples TRBV5-1 to TRBJ2-2; 8 bases agree with TRBD2. This CDR3 contains 13 residues. Trimming removed 10 bases from V and 6 bases from J; junction bases left unmatched: 8. The germline gives CDR1 SGHRS, CDR2 YFSETQ. In DNA form, the CDR3 reads TGCGCCGCGGGGGGAGGGGACCCCGGGGAGCTGTTTTTT. Protein sequence: CAAGGGDPGELFF. Complete variable domain (other parts from reference TRBV5-1 and TRBJ2-2): KAGVTQTPRYLIKTRGQQVTLSCSPISGHRSVSWYQQTPGQGLQFLFEYFSETQRNKGNFPGRFSGRQFSNSRSEMNVSTLELGDSALYLCAAGGGDPGELFFGEGSRLTVL.

This chain joins TRBV5-5 and TRBJ1-3, with D perhaps TRBD1 (5 bases). This CDR3 region has 17 residues. V shed 3 bases and J shed 0 bases, with 16 bases lying between them. In germline, CDR1 is SGHKS, CDR2 YYEKEE (reference sequence). CDR3 bases: TGTGCCAGCAGCTCGCGAGGGACGGGGAGCTCTGGAAACACCATATATTTT. Protein: CASSSRGTGSSGNTIYF.

This clone was seen a single time. The J gene is TRBJ2-2, the V gene TRBV14, with D tentatively TRBD2 (6 bases). Germline CDR1 and CDR2: SGHDN and FVKESK. Trimming shortened V by 1 base and J by 7 bases, and 16 bases separated the two germline ends. CDR3 size: 16 residues. Here the CDR3 reads CASSQVPPTGDGELFF. In nucleotides, the CDR3 is TGTGCCAGCAGCCAAGTCCCCCCCACGGGGGACGGGGAGCTGTTTTTT.

The chain employs TRBV7-9 and TRBJ2-1; tentative D call: TRBD1 (5 bases). The ends were cut back, 0 bases at V and 9 bases at J, with 9 bases in the middle. Germline V gene lookup returns CDR1 SEHNR and CDR2 FQNEAQ (reference sequence). There are 13 residues in the CDR3. The CDR3 DNA reads TGTGCCAGCAGCTTAGCGCTGGGGCTTGAGCAGTTCTTC. Residues: CASSLALGLEQFF.

This sequence joins TRBV9 and TRBJ2-5; D is unclear. CDR1 and CDR2 from the germline V gene are SGDLS and YYNGEE. Deletions cut 4 bases from V and 4 bases from J, with 8 bases between. The CDR3 extends over 12 amino acids. This chain's CDR3 is CASSLRRETQYF. The CDR3 nucleotides are TGTGCCAGCAGCCTTCGCCGAGAGACCCAGTACTTC. The full variable domain, with the rest looked up from reference TRBV9 and TRBJ2-5, is DSGVTQTPKHLITATGQRVTLRCSPRSGDLSVYWYQQSLDQGLQFLIQYYNGEERAKGNILERFSAQQFPDLHSELNLSSLELGDSALYFCASSLRRETQYFGPGTRLLVL.

V is TRBV28 and J is TRBJ2-3; tentative D call: TRBD2 (5 bases). The V end was cut by 5 bases, the J end by 4 bases, with 13 bases between. The length of the CDR3 is 14 residues. Germline V gene lookup returns CDR1 MDHEN and CDR2 SYDVKM. The CDR3 DNA reads as TGTGCCAGCAGTCCCCGAGAGGGCTCAGATACGCAGTATTTT. Its protein product is CASSPREGSDTQYF.